The text below deals with one T cell receptor (beta chain). Its antigen is as yet unknown. The V gene's germline CDR1 is SGDLS and CDR2 YYNGEE. The ends lost 2 bases at V and 0 bases at J; junction bases unmatched: 3. CDR3 length equals 15 residues. The data originate from a study of cytomegalovirus exposure and HLA in healthy donors. At the level of the study: Among the roughly 370 genotyped donors, 70% to 90% were placed in the Caucasian-associated ancestry cluster.

Regarding the study as a whole: Analysis was carried out at a later point, and it linked a missense DCLRE1C variant to TCR beta V- and J-gene trimming.

PCR involved 60 Vbeta and 13 Jbeta primers. Data came from immunoSEQ multiplex PCR; TCRdb stores just in-frame clones and leaves some out. The table gives about 83,000 clones; the top ten clones make up 3.5% to 4% of it. The clonotype was recovered from a young man in good health and CMV-seropositive. The rearrangement uses TRBV9 and TRBJ2-3, with 7 bases identical to TRBD2. The source material was PBMCs. The CDR3 DNA follows: TGTGCCAGCAGCGTGAGGGAGGGAAGCACAGATACGCAGTATTTT. Its protein is CASSVREGSTDTQYF.